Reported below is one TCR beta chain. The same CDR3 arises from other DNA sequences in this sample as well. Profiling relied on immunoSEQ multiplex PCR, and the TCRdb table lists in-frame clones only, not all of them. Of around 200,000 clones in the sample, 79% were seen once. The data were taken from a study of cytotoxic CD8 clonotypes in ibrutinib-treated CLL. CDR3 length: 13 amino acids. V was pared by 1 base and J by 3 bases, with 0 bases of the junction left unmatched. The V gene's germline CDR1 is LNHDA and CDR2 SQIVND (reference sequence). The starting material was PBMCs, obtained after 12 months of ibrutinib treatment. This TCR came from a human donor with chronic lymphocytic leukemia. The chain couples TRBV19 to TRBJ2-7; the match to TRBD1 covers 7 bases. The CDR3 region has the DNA TGTGCCAGTAGTATAGCAGGGGGCTACGAGCAGTACTTC. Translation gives CASSIAGGYEQYF.